Described below is a single T cell receptor beta chain sequence and its context. Its antigen remains unknown. Total RNA extracted from each sample amounted to at least 6 micrograms. For the second PCR, which ran for about 7 to 11 cycles, a sample-barcoded 5' primer and a J-beta primer mix were used. Each cDNA molecule was tagged by a template-switch adaptor with 12 random nucleotides. Each sample provided no less than 2.5 million CDR3-containing paired-end reads. Via MiXCR, TCRdb re-called the 5' RACE reads, giving one row per CDR3 protein. The repertoire holds about 1,800,000 distinct CDR3 sequences, with over 25% as singletons. This sample was included in a study of blood T cells in healthy people across ages. Whole-study findings and limits: Among long-lived donors, naive CD4+ cells were more numerous and diversity higher than in aged donors.

Sequences were obtained from blood. This clonotype was obtained from a woman aged 25-40 years in good health.

The CDR3 nucleotides read TGCAGTACTAAGTGGACAGGGGCAGATACGCAGTATTTT. Amino acid sequence: CSTKWTGADTQYF. The chain employs TRBV20-1 and TRBJ2-3, with 9 positions matching TRBD1. CDR3 length equals 13 residues. Per the germline V gene, CDR1 is DFQATT and CDR2 is SNEGSKA (reference sequence). J was trimmed by 4 bases and V by 8 bases; bases with no gene match: 7.